This is a list of T cell receptor beta chains from one sample in a study of blood T cell repertoires in COVID-19. The repertoire was sequenced with immunoSEQ multiplex PCR; TCRdb's copy has only in-frame clones and lacks some. The profile shows some 410,000 clones, over 75% of them singletons. The sample consisted of PBMCs or T cells enriched from blood (not recorded which). The receptors were gathered from a woman aged 25-40 years with acute COVID-19. The CDR3 runs from the conserved cysteine through the conserved F or W. Each record gives: V gene, clone size, D gene, J gene, CDR3 DNA, CDR3 protein. The D gene is left open where the match is weak. A row's size may be missing; if present it is once, few, many or a size class.

TRBV5-8	NA	TRBD1	TRBJ1-4	TGTGCCAGCAGCTTGACAGGGGGCTATGAAAAACTGTTTTTT	CASSLTGGYEKLFF
TRBV4-3	NA	NA	TRBJ1-6	TGCGCCAGCAGCACCCGTCAGGGCTATAATTCACCCCTCCACTTT	CASSTRQGYNSPLHF
TRBV9	NA	TRBD1	TRBJ2-6	TGTGCCAGCAGCGCCCAACCAAGACAGGGGGCACGGGCTGGGGCCAACGTCCTGACTTTC	CASSAQPRQGARAGANVLTF
TRBV7-7	NA	NA	TRBJ2-2	TGTGCCAGCAGCTTAGCGCCGGGGGACACCGGGGAGCTGTTTTTT	CASSLAPGDTGELFF
TRBV19	NA	NA	TRBJ1-5	TGTGCCAGTAGTACGTGGATCTGGGAGTATAGCAATCAGCCCCAGCATTTT	CASSTWIWEYSNQPQHF
TRBV7-3	NA	NA	TRBJ1-1	TGTGCCAGCAGCGCCCAGGGGCGAGAAGCTTTCTTT	CASSAQGREAFF
TRBV18	NA	TRBD1	TRBJ2-2	TGTGCCAGCTCACCATCGGGACAGGGGGCAACCGGGGAGCTGTTTTTT	CASSPSGQGATGELFF
TRBV7-3	NA	NA	TRBJ2-3	TGTGCCAGCAGCTTAGAGTGGCGGGATACGCAGTATTTT	CASSLEWRDTQYF
TRBV27	NA	TRBD1	TRBJ2-7	TGTGCCAGCAGTTTATCCCCGGGACAGTTCTCCTACGAGCAGTACTTC	CASSLSPGQFSYEQYF
TRBV5-1	few	NA	TRBJ1-6	TGCGCCAGCAGTCCTACAGGGAACGATTCACCCCTCCACTTT	CASSPTGNDSPLHF
TRBV27	NA	NA	TRBJ2-7	TGTGCCAGCAGTACCACATTAAGCTCCTACGAGCAGTACTTC	CASSTTLSSYEQYF
TRBV27	NA	NA	TRBJ1-1	TGTGCCAGCAGTTCACGAACAGGGTTGACTGAAGCTTTCTTT	CASSSRTGLTEAFF
TRBV4-2	NA	NA	TRBJ1-1	TGTGCCAGCAGCCAATCCCCGGGGGGAAACACTGAAGCTTTCTTT	CASSQSPGGNTEAFF
TRBV7-3	NA	TRBD1	TRBJ2-2	TGTGCCAGCAGCCCCCTGGACAGGGCTTCGAACACCGGGGAGCTGTTTTTT	CASSPLDRASNTGELFF
TRBV10-3	NA	TRBD2	TRBJ2-1	TGTGCCATCAGACCGGGACTAGCGGGGGTCGCGTTCTTC	CAIRPGLAGVAFF
TRBV19	NA	TRBD1	TRBJ1-5	TGTGCCAGTAGTTGGACAGGGGGCCTTCAGCCCCAGCATTTT	CASSWTGGLQPQHF
TRBV5-6	NA	TRBD1	TRBJ1-6	TGTGCCAGCAGAATCATTACAGGGGAATCACCCCTCCACTTT	CASRIITGESPLHF
TRBV6-5	once	TRBD1	TRBJ1-2	TGTGCCAGCAGTTACGGGACAGGGACCTATGGCTACACCTTC	CASSYGTGTYGYTF
TRBV9	NA	TRBD1	TRBJ2-2	TGTGCCAGCAGCCCCGGACAGGGGTGGAACACCGGGGAGCTGTTTTTT	CASSPGQGWNTGELFF
TRBV5-1	NA	NA	TRBJ1-6	TGCGCCAGCAGCTTGGAAGGGGGAAATTCACCCCTCCACTTT	CASSLEGGNSPLHF
TRBV5-1	NA	NA	TRBJ2-3	TGCGCCAGCAGCTTGGAATCGGGACACTACACAGATACGCAGTATTTT	CASSLESGHYTDTQYF
TRBV2	NA	NA	TRBJ1-1	TGTGCCAGCAGTGAGCGGGTAAGGAACACTGAAGCTTTCTTT	CASSERVRNTEAFF
TRBV11-2	NA	TRBD1	TRBJ2-7	TGTGCCAGCAGCCCAGGGGGACAGGGCTACGAGCAGTACTTC	CASSPGGQGYEQYF
TRBV9	NA	NA	TRBJ1-1	TGTGCCAGCAGCGTCGGGGGGCTCACTGAAGCTTTCTTT	CASSVGGLTEAFF
TRBV30	once	NA	TRBJ2-3	TGTGCCTGGAGTGGCAGGGTCAGCACAGATACGCAGTATTTT	CAWSGRVSTDTQYF
TRBV10-3	NA	TRBD2	TRBJ2-2	TGTGCCATCAGTTCCACGACTAGCGCGAACACCGGGGAGCTGTTTTTT	CAISSTTSANTGELFF
TRBV11-2	NA	NA	TRBJ1-5	TGTGCCAGCAGCTTAGGGCCCATGATTCCCCAGCATTTT	CASSLGPMIPQHF
TRBV19	NA	TRBD1	TRBJ1-1	TGTGCCAGTAGTAGCACCATCAGGGGGCTGAACACTGAAGCTTTCTTT	CASSSTIRGLNTEAFF
TRBV6-2/TRBV6-3	NA	NA	TRBJ1-4	TGTGCCAGCAGTTACAAACTCTGGACAGCATTGAATGAAAAACTGTTTTTT	CASSYKLWTALNEKLFF
TRBV2	NA	TRBD2	TRBJ2-5	TGTGCCAGCAAAGCGGGACTAGCGATGGAGACCCAGTACTTC	CASKAGLAMETQYF
TRBV18	NA	NA	TRBJ1-5	TGTGCCAGCTCACCATTCGAGGCTAATAGCAATCAGCCCCAGCATTTT	CASSPFEANSNQPQHF
TRBV7-8	NA	NA	TRBJ2-7	TGTGCCAGCAGCTTATCGACAGGTATCTACGAGCAGTACTTC	CASSLSTGIYEQYF
TRBV9	NA	NA	TRBJ2-3	TGTGCCAGCAACCGGAGGGGGCAGGGATACACAGATACGCAGTATTTT	CASNRRGQGYTDTQYF
TRBV30	once	NA	TRBJ1-3	TGTGCCTGGAGTGTGGGACATCACTCTGGAAACACCATATATTTT	CAWSVGHHSGNTIYF
TRBV5-6	once	NA	TRBJ2-7	TGTGCCAGCAGCTGGCTGGGCCAGGGCTCCTACGAGCAGTACTTC	CASSWLGQGSYEQYF
TRBV11-3	NA	TRBD1	TRBJ2-7	TGTGCCAGCAGCCAAGGGACAGGGCGTTACGAGCAGTACTTC	CASSQGTGRYEQYF
TRBV7-3	few	NA	TRBJ1-6	TGTGCCAGCAGCTTAAAGTCAGGAAATTCACCCCTCCACTTT	CASSLKSGNSPLHF
TRBV19	NA	NA	TRBJ1-4	TGTGCCAGTAGTGCCCAGACAGGTGCCGGTCGAAAACTGTTTTTT	CASSAQTGAGRKLFF
TRBV24-1	NA	NA	TRBJ1-1	TGTGCCACCAGTGATGCCGGGAGAGGGGCTGAAGCTTTCTTT	CATSDAGRGAEAFF
TRBV2	few	TRBD1	TRBJ1-4	TGTGCCAGCAGTGAATCCAAGGTGACAGGGGGTGGAAAACTGTTTTTT	CASSESKVTGGGKLFF
TRBV9	once	TRBD2	TRBJ2-3	TGTGCCAGCAACCAGGGGAGCGGGGGCCGGACAGATACGCAGTATTTT	CASNQGSGGRTDTQYF
TRBV15	NA	NA	TRBJ2-7	TGTGCCACCAGCAGAGATCCTGGCCTTATCTACGAGCAGTACTTC	CATSRDPGLIYEQYF
TRBV2	NA	TRBD1	TRBJ2-1	TGTGCCAGCAGATCGACAGGGGGACGAAACAATGAGCAGTTCTTC	CASRSTGGRNNEQFF
TRBV19	once	TRBD1	TRBJ1-5	TGTGCCAGTCGAGACAGGGAACTTGGCAATCAGCCCCAGCATTTT	CASRDRELGNQPQHF
TRBV7-2	NA	TRBD1	TRBJ2-5	TGTGCCAGCAGCCCGCTTGGGACAGGACTCGAGACCCAGTACTTC	CASSPLGTGLETQYF
TRBV4-1	NA	NA	TRBJ2-3	TGCGCCAGCAGCCATGGACTCTCTAGCACAGATACGCAGTATTTT	CASSHGLSSTDTQYF
TRBV10-3	large	NA	TRBJ2-3	TGTGCCATCGGAGAGGTAGTGGCCGGAACAGATACGCAGTATTTT	CAIGEVVAGTDTQYF
TRBV19	NA	TRBD1	TRBJ2-3	TGTGCCAGTAATCCGGGACAGCTCACAGATACGCAGTATTTT	CASNPGQLTDTQYF
TRBV7-9	NA	NA	TRBJ2-7	TGTGCCAGCAGCTTAGGTGGGCAGGCCTCCTACGAGCAGTACTTC	CASSLGGQASYEQYF
TRBV6-5	once	NA	TRBJ1-5	TGTGCCAGCACTTCAGGGGACGGGAGCAATCAGCCCCAGCATTTT	CASTSGDGSNQPQHF